This T cell receptor (beta chain) was captured by sequencing in a study of T cell repertoires in cytomegalovirus infection. Study results and caveats: There were carriers of CMV plus the relevant HLA, and cumulative public TCR beta family frequency identified them.

On this clonotype itself: Its antigen is as yet unknown.

TCRdb redid the calling of the reads with MiXCR, one entry per CDR3 protein. The sample records just under 550,000 distinct CDR3 sequences, about 30% being singletons. Sequenced: PBMCs. The origin of this receptor is a human donor in good health (CMV status not recorded). Some clones in this sample may be carry-over from other donors' samples.

The CDR3 is CASSLRGLALGQFF. In nucleotides, the CDR3 is TGTGCCAGCAGTTTACGAGGACTAGCTTTGGGGCAGTTCTTC. This chain links TRBV12-3 or TRBV12-4 with TRBJ2-1; 8 positions match TRBD2. J lost 12 bases, V lost 2 bases, and 9 bases had no gene match. CDR3 size: 14 residues.